This section outlines one T cell receptor beta chain sequence together with its context. Method: immunoSEQ multiplex PCR; TCRdb's copy keeps in-frame clones and lacks some. The repertoire has around 68,000 clones, approximately 87% of them found once; the top ten carry around 2.8%. Time point described: after neoadjuvant nivolumab, at surgical resection. The data were obtained in a study of neoadjuvant anti-PD-1 for oral cavity cancer. Study context: Nivolumab at 3 mg/kg was mostly given biweekly, three to four doses, pre-surgery.

Between the trimmed V and J ends, which lost 1 base and 7 bases, there was a span of 13 bases. The germline V gene has CDR1 MGHRA and CDR2 YSYEKL. The CDR3 extends over 15 amino acids. The clonotype originates from a person between 35 and 79 years old with oral cavity squamous cell carcinoma. This specimen was PBMCs, taken after nivolumab (anti-PD-1) treatment. The chain combines TRBV4-1 with TRBJ1-4; unclear D gene. In nucleotides, the CDR3 is TGCGCCAGCAGCCAAGTAGGTAGTGCAGCTGAAAAACTGTTTTTT. This gives the protein CASSQVGSAAEKLFF.